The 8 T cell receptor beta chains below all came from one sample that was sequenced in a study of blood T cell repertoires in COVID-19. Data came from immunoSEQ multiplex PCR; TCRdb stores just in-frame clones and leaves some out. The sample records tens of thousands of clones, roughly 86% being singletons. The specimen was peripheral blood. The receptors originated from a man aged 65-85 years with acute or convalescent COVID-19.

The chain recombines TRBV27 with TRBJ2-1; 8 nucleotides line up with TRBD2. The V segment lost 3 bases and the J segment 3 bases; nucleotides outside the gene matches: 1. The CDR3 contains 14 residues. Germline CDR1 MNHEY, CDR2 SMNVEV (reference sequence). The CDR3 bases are TGTGCCAGCAGTTTGGCGGGAGGCTACAATGAGCAGTTCTTC. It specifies CASSLAGGYNEQFF.

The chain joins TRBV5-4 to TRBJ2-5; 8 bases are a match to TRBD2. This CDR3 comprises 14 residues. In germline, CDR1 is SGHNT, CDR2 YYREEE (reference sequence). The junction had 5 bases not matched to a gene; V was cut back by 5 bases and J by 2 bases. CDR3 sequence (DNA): TGTGCCAGCAGTGTAGCGGGGCGGCAAGAGACCCAGTACTTC. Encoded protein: CASSVAGRQETQYF.

CDR3 bases: TGTGCCACCAGCAGATCAGGGATGGGGACTACAGATACGCAGTATTTT. Translated, it gives CATSRSGMGTTDTQYF. The V call is TRBV15, the J call TRBJ2-3, with D maybe TRBD2 (6 bases). The CDR3 sequence is 16 residues long. From germline, CDR1 is LNHNV and CDR2 YYDKDF (reference sequence). V was cut by 2 bases and J by 3 bases, with 15 bases left in between.

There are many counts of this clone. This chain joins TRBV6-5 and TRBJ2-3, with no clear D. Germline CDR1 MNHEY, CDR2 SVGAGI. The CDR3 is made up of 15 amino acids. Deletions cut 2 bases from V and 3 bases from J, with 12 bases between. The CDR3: CASSYLAEATDTQYF. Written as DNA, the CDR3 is TGTGCCAGCAGTTACCTGGCAGAGGCGACAGATACGCAGTATTTT.

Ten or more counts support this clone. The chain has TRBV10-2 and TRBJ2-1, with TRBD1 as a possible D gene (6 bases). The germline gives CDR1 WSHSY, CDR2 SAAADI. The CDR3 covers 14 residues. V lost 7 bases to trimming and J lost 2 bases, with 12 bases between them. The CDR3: CASKQGEAYNEQFF. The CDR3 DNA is TGCGCCAGCAAACAGGGAGAGGCCTACAATGAGCAGTTCTTC.

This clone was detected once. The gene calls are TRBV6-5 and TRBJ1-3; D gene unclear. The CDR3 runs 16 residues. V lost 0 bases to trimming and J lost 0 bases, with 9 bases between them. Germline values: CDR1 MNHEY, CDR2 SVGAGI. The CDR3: CASSYSNFGSGNTIYF. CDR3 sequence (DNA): TGTGCCAGCAGTTACTCGAACTTTGGCTCTGGAAACACCATATATTTT.

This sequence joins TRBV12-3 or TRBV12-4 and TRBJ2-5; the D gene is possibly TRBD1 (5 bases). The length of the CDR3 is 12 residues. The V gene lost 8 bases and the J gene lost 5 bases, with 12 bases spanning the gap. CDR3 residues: CASSTGAETQYF. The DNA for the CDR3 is TGTGCCAGCTCTACAGGCGCGGAGACCCAGTACTTC.

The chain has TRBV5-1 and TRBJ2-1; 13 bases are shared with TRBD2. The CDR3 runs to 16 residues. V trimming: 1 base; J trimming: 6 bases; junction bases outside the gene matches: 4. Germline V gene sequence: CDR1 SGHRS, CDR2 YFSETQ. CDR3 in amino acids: CASSLPTSGRPNEQFF. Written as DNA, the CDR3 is TGCGCCAGCAGCTTGCCGACTAGCGGGAGGCCCAATGAGCAGTTCTTC.